The 10 T cell receptor beta chains in this list originate from one sample, sequenced in a study of blood T cell repertoires in COVID-19. Here immunoSEQ multiplex PCR was the method, and the copy in TCRdb shows in-frame clones only, minus some. The sample lists 130,000 or so clones, 75% to 90% seen once, with around 19% in the top ten. The sequencing sample was made of peripheral blood. Every receptor here comes from a man aged 50 to 60 with active or convalescent COVID-19.

V usage is TRBV3-1 (or the pseudogene TRBV3-2) and J usage is TRBJ2-7; D call uncertain. Trimming took off 7 bases at V and 3 bases at J, with 16 bases between the two ends. The CDR3 extends over 14 amino acids. Germline V gene sequence: CDR1 LGHDT, CDR2 YNNKEL (reference sequence). The CDR3, as DNA: TGTGCCAGCATGCTTCCGGAGATTTACTACGAGCAGTACTTC. It yields the protein CASMLPEIYYEQYF.

CDR3 in DNA: TGTGCCAGCAGCTTAGGGTCGTCAGGGAAATATGGCTACACCTTC. Its protein is CASSLGSSGKYGYTF. This sequence joins TRBV11-2 and TRBJ1-2; TRBD1 might be the D (5 bases). V was clipped by 1 base and J by 5 bases, with 14 bases between them. CDR1 is SGHAT and CDR2 is FQNNGV in the germline V gene. CDR3 size: 15 residues.

This clone appeared a few times. Other DNA sequences from this sample encode an identical CDR3 as well. This rearrangement joins TRBV3-1 (or the pseudogene TRBV3-2) to TRBJ2-2; D remains ambiguous. V dropped 1 base and J dropped 6 bases, with 3 bases sitting between them. The CDR3 sequence is 12 residues long. The V gene's germline CDR1 is LGHDT and CDR2 YNNKEL (reference sequence). The CDR3 DNA follows: TGTGCCAGCAGCCAAGCCGCCGGGGAGCTGTTTTTT. Translating gives CASSQAAGELFF.

The V gene is TRBV15, the J gene TRBJ2-7; D unclear. The CDR3 runs to 13 residues. Germline loops: CDR1 LNHNV, CDR2 YYDKDF (reference sequence). Trimming stripped 0 bases from V and 3 bases from J, with 6 bases between. This chain's CDR3 is CATSRDPSYEQYF. CDR3 DNA: TGTGCCACCAGCAGAGATCCCAGCTACGAGCAGTACTTC.

There are a few counts of this clone. The rearrangement joins TRBV2 to TRBJ1-2; 8 nucleotides align to TRBD1. Germline V lookup: CDR1 SNHLY, CDR2 FYNNEI. CDR3 size: 13 residues. Trimming cost V 6 bases and J 6 bases; bases outside gene matches: 6. The CDR3 nucleotides are TGTGCCAGCAGCTTCGGACAGGGCCATGGCTACACCTTC. It translates to CASSFGQGHGYTF. Full variable domain (outside the CDR3, taken from reference TRBV2 and TRBJ1-2): EPEVTQTPSHQVTQMGQEVILRCVPISNHLYFYWYRQILGQKVEFLVSFYNNEISEKSEIFDDQFSVERPDGSNFTLKIRSTKLEDSAMYFCASSFGQGHGYTFGSGTRLTVV.

This chain uses TRBV12-3 or TRBV12-4 with TRBJ2-3; 7 bases match TRBD1. V dropped 10 bases and J dropped 7; count of bases not matched to a gene: 11. This CDR3 contains 13 residues. CDR3 DNA: TGTGCCACCGGGCGACAGGGTCAAAATACGCAGTATTTT. It is translated as CATGRQGQNTQYF.

This clone was seen once. The chain employs TRBV13 and TRBJ2-1; 7 bases agree with TRBD2. The V segment lost 5 bases and the J segment 9 bases; nucleotides outside the gene matches: 13. Germline V gives CDR1 PRHDT, CDR2 FYEKMQ (reference sequence). CDR3 length: 15 residues. CDR3: CASSPSGREFIEQFF. For the CDR3, the DNA is TGTGCCAGCAGCCCATCCGGGCGGGAGTTCATTGAGCAGTTCTTC.

The chain joins TRBV10-3 to TRBJ2-5; 7 bases match TRBD2. J lost 4 bases, V lost 5 bases, and 4 bases had no gene match. The CDR3 sequence is 13 residues long. Germline CDR1 is ENHRY and CDR2 is SYGVKD. The chain's CDR3 is CAISWGGGETQYF. The CDR3 DNA sequence: TGTGCCATCAGTTGGGGCGGGGGAGAGACCCAGTACTTC.

V and J are TRBV6-5 and TRBJ2-1; 7 bases align to TRBD2. The CDR3 extends over 14 amino acids. Germline values: CDR1 MNHEY, CDR2 SVGAGI. The junction had 4 bases not matched to a gene; V was cut back by 5 bases and J by 3 bases. As DNA, the CDR3 is TGTGCCAGCAGTCGGCTAGCGGTCTACAATGAGCAGTTCTTC. Amino acid sequence: CASSRLAVYNEQFF.

This CDR3 is CASSPTGEYNEQFF. The CDR3 DNA sequence: TGTGCCAGCTCACCAACAGGGGAGTACAATGAGCAGTTCTTC. V and J are TRBV18 and TRBJ2-1; 7 bases are shared with TRBD1. The CDR3 spans 14 residues. J gave up 4 bases and V 2 bases, and 2 bases lay outside the gene matches. Germline CDR1 KGHSH, CDR2 LQKENI.